One and the same sample provided the 23 T cell receptor beta chains below, sequenced in a study of blood T cell repertoires in COVID-19. The protocol was immunoSEQ multiplex PCR, while the TCRdb copy is restricted to in-frame clones and leaves out a portion. The sample lists some 270,000 clones, about nine tenths seen once, with roughly 4.3% in the top ten. Sequenced sample: PBMCs or T cells enriched from blood (not recorded which). These receptors were collected from a woman in her 30s with acute COVID-19.

This clone was recorded a few times. J is TRBJ2-6 and V is TRBV19; 10 nucleotides align to TRBD1. CDR3 length: 19 residues. V trimming: 3 bases; J trimming: 2 bases; junction bases outside the gene matches: 10. Germline V gene data show CDR1 as LNHDA and CDR2 as SQIVND (reference sequence). The CDR3 coding sequence is TGTGCCAGTAGTATTTGGGCCGGACAGGGGGTACCTGGGGCCAACGTCCTGACTTTC. It encodes CASSIWAGQGVPGANVLTF.

CDR3 amino acids: CASSTIASSGRQNSYEQYF. DNA for the CDR3: TGTGCCAGCTCAACGATAGCGTCTAGCGGTAGACAAAACTCCTACGAGCAGTACTTC. This chain joins TRBV18 and TRBJ2-7, with 7 bases that match TRBD2. J lost 0 bases, V lost 5 bases, and 19 bases had no gene match. This CDR3 has 19 residues. Germline assignment: CDR1 KGHSH and CDR2 LQKENI.

This chain uses TRBV23-1 with TRBJ2-3, with D perhaps TRBD1 (7 bases). TRBV23-1 is identified as an open reading frame with a role that is uncertain. The CDR3 totals 19 residues. With 4 bases removed from V and 3 bases from J, the gap between germline ends came to 26 bases. CDR3 loop: CASSPPGAGGLVRTDTQYF. CDR3 bases: TGCGCCAGCAGTCCTCCGGGGGCAGGGGGGCTAGTTAGGACAGATACGCAGTATTTT.

The chain uses TRBV19 and TRBJ2-1; weak D call: TRBD1 (5 bases). Germline-derived CDR1 and CDR2 are LNHDA and SQIVND (reference sequence). V shed 8 bases and J shed 6 bases, with 11 bases lying between them. The CDR3 consists of 12 residues. The CDR3 sequence is CASQGAVNEQFF. CDR3 sequence (DNA): TGTGCCAGTCAAGGGGCGGTCAATGAGCAGTTCTTC.

V usage is TRBV7-8 and J usage is TRBJ1-4, with D possibly TRBD1 on 5 matching bases. In germline, CDR1 is SGHVS, CDR2 FQNEAQ. The CDR3 length is 15 residues. The V and J ends lost 1 base and 5 bases respectively, with 11 bases between them. Here the CDR3 reads CASSLGGEGNEKLFF. As DNA, the CDR3 is TGTGCCAGCAGCTTAGGGGGGGAAGGAAATGAAAAACTGTTTTTT.

The V and J genes are TRBV6-1 and TRBJ1-2; the D gene is possibly TRBD1 (5 bases). Trimming pared 1 base from V and 4 bases from J, leaving 13 bases between. The germline V gene has CDR1 MNHNS and CDR2 SASEGT. This CDR3 comprises 15 residues. The CDR3 loop reads CASSEEAGGVYGYTF. CDR3 sequence (DNA): TGTGCCAGCAGTGAAGAAGCAGGAGGGGTCTATGGCTACACCTTC.

This clone was detected only once. The chain carries TRBV30 and TRBJ1-1, with 7 bases aligning to TRBD1. V was clipped by 3 bases and J by 6 bases; unmatched bases: 16. The germline gives CDR1 GTSNPN, CDR2 SVGIG (reference sequence). The CDR3 has 16 residues. The CDR3 bases are TGTGCCTGGAGAGGGGACCCGGGACAGCTTGTCTCTGAAGCTTTCTTT. Translating it yields CAWRGDPGQLVSEAFF.

With respect to this clone: The junction differs from germline at one of its ends, possibly a read error. This chain links TRBV7-9 with TRBJ1-2; 8 bases are shared with TRBD1. The CDR3 covers 10 residues. Germline assignment: CDR1 SEHNR and CDR2 FQNEAQ (reference sequence). CDR3 DNA: TGTGCCAGCAGCCTCGGACAGGGAGCCTTC. It is translated as CASSLGQGAF.

V and J are TRBV12-3 or TRBV12-4 and TRBJ2-1; D is uncertain. The CDR3 has 13 amino acids. V shed 4 bases and J shed 2 bases, with 6 bases lying between them. This chain's CDR3 is CASSWAAYNEQFF. The CDR3 region has the DNA TGTGCCAGCAGTTGGGCCGCCTACAATGAGCAGTTCTTC.

The gene calls are TRBV18 and TRBJ1-5; 9 bases match TRBD1. With V trimmed by 3 bases and J by 6 bases, 6 bases remained unmatched. This CDR3 is 15 amino acids long. Germline V gene sequence: CDR1 KGHSH, CDR2 LQKENI. CDR3 loop: CASSPRTGEGQPQHF. DNA of the CDR3: TGTGCCAGCTCACCCAGGACAGGGGAGGGTCAGCCCCAGCATTTT.

The chain couples TRBV7-2 to TRBJ1-4, with 8 positions matching TRBD1. The CDR3 has 15 amino acids. J gave up 10 bases and V 8 bases, and 15 bases lay outside the gene matches. Germline CDR1 reads SGHTA; CDR2 reads FQGNSA. Here the CDR3 reads CASSPTDRVPPKLFF. The CDR3 coding sequence is TGTGCCAGCTCCCCTACGGACAGGGTTCCCCCAAAACTGTTTTTT.

CDR3 coding DNA: TGTGCCAGCAGTTTACAGAGGAACTATGGCTACACCTTC. Translating it yields CASSLQRNYGYTF. This rearrangement joins TRBV27 to TRBJ1-2; D uncertain. The CDR3 loop spans 13 amino acids. V lost 2 bases and J lost 2, with 6 bases in between. CDR1 is MNHEY, CDR2 SMNVEV, per germline (reference sequence).

The chain couples TRBV5-1 to TRBJ2-1, with 9 bases lining up with TRBD1. With 5 bases clipped from V and 3 bases from J, the junction kept 9 bases outside the gene matches. The CDR3 extends over 16 amino acids. The germline V gene has CDR1 SGHRS and CDR2 YFSETQ. The CDR3 coding sequence is TGCGCCAGCAGTGATGCCGGGACAGGGAGCTACAATGAGCAGTTCTTC. Amino acids: CASSDAGTGSYNEQFF.

V and J are TRBV10-3 and TRBJ2-7; TRBD1 matches 9 bases. CDR3 length equals 15 residues. Trimming at V came to 6 bases and at J to 3 bases, leaving 9 bases not matched to a gene. Germline CDR1 reads ENHRY; CDR2 reads SYGVKD. CDR3 in DNA: TGTGCCATCAGCCCCCCGGGACAGGGTATCTACGAGCAGTACTTC. It specifies CAISPPGQGIYEQYF.

The genes are TRBV28 and TRBJ2-7; 7 bases agree with TRBD1. Germline-derived CDR1 and CDR2 are MDHEN and SYDVKM. The CDR3 extends over 14 amino acids. V lost 5 bases and J lost 2; bases outside the gene matches: 6. CDR3 nucleotide sequence: TGTGCCAGCAGTCCCGGGACAGACCCCTACGAGCAGTACTTC. Protein: CASSPGTDPYEQYF.

The rearrangement joins TRBV6-5 to TRBJ2-6; no firm D call. Germline V gene data show CDR1 as MNHEY and CDR2 as SVGAGI. The V end was cut by 5 bases, the J end by 2 bases, with 7 bases between. The CDR3 sequence is 14 residues long. The CDR3 reads CASSISAGANVLTF. CDR3 sequence (DNA): TGTGCCAGCAGTATATCCGCTGGGGCCAACGTCCTGACTTTC.

This chain joins TRBV29-1 and TRBJ2-3, with a possible D match to TRBD1 (7 bases). This CDR3 region has 14 residues. The germline V gene has CDR1 SQVTM and CDR2 ANQGSEA. Trimming cost V 8 bases and J 6 bases, with 21 bases left between them. The CDR3 loop is CSPIKVQGRDTQYF. For the CDR3, the DNA is TGCAGCCCAATCAAAGTACAGGGGAGGGATACGCAGTATTTT.

The chain uses TRBV20-1 and TRBJ2-7, with D possibly being TRBD1 (5 bases). This CDR3 region has 11 residues. V was pared by 4 bases and J by 3 bases, with 7 bases between. CDR1 is DFQATT and CDR2 is SNEGSKA in the germline V gene (reference sequence). CDR3 sequence (DNA): TGCAGTGCTACAACAGGCTACGAGCAGTACTTC. It yields the protein CSATTGYEQYF.

This chain uses TRBV25-1 with TRBJ2-7; D might be TRBD2 (6 bases). The CDR3 spans 16 residues. V was trimmed by 3 bases and J by 2 bases, leaving 17 bases between them. Germline V CDR1 and CDR2: MGHDK, SYGVNS. The CDR3 loop reads CASSDPSGTGAYEQYF. In DNA form, the CDR3 reads TGTGCCAGCAGTGATCCTTCCGGGACGGGGGCCTACGAGCAGTACTTC.

The chain recombines TRBV27 with TRBJ2-5; the D gene is possibly TRBD1 (6 bases). The CDR3 sequence is 14 residues long. Trimming stripped 4 bases from V and 4 bases from J, with 13 bases between. Germline V gene data show CDR1 as MNHEY and CDR2 as SMNVEV (reference sequence). The CDR3 bases are TGTGCCAGCAGTTACCTTGGACAGCGAGAGACCCAGTACTTC. Protein product: CASSYLGQRETQYF.

The genes are TRBV7-3 and TRBJ2-1, with 9 bases aligning to TRBD1. Germline CDR1 and CDR2: SGHTA and FQGTGA. The CDR3 has 15 amino acids. V shed 4 bases, J shed 3 bases, and the junction held 4 bases outside the gene matches. The CDR3 bases are TGTGCCAGCAGCTGGGGACAGGGCCTCTACAATGAGCAGTTCTTC. Its protein is CASSWGQGLYNEQFF.

The V gene is TRBV5-4, the J gene TRBJ1-1; D unclear. This CDR3 is 13 amino acids long. CDR1 and CDR2 (germline): SGHNT, YYREEE (reference sequence). With 5 bases removed from V and 1 base from J, the gap between germline ends came to 9 bases. CDR3 protein: CASRAQSNTEAFF. The CDR3 coding sequence is TGTGCCAGCAGGGCCCAGTCGAACACTGAAGCTTTCTTT.

The rearrangement joins TRBV9 to TRBJ2-1, with 10 bases identical to TRBD2. This CDR3 has 15 residues. Germline V gene sequence: CDR1 SGDLS, CDR2 YYNGEE. Trimming cost V 4 bases and J 4 bases; bases outside gene matches: 5. The CDR3 reads CASSRLAGEYNEQFF. DNA of the CDR3: TGTGCCAGCAGCCGCCTAGCGGGGGAGTACAATGAGCAGTTCTTC. The entire variable domain, with the rest obtained from reference TRBV9 and TRBJ2-1, is as follows: DSGVTQTPKHLITATGQRVTLRCSPRSGDLSVYWYQQSLDQGLQFLIQYYNGEERAKGNILERFSAQQFPDLHSELNLSSLELGDSALYFCASSRLAGEYNEQFFGPGTRLTVL.